This T cell receptor (beta chain) was retrieved from a study of T cell responses to AZD1222 COVID-19 vaccine. The assay was immunoSEQ multiplex PCR, and TCRdb's table has in-frame clones only and misses some. The top ten hold 44% of the sample, which has roughly 100,000 clones, 89% seen once. Germline CDR1 and CDR2: GTSNPN and SVGIG (reference sequence). The CDR3 length is 14 residues. V lost 2 bases, J lost 8 bases, and 5 bases stayed unmatched. This sequence originates from an adult who received the AZD1222 COVID-19 vaccine. The sample here was peripheral blood, taken 28 days after the second AZD1222 dose. V gene TRBV30 combines with J gene TRBJ1-4; TRBD1 aligns across 10 bases. The CDR3: CAWSPGQGREKLFF. The DNA of the CDR3 is TGTGCCTGGAGTCCGGGACAGGGGAGAGAAAAACTGTTTTTT.